The count of the clone carrying this TCR beta chain is one. The antigen is not known. People who had autoimmune disease history or systemic immunosuppression were excluded. Clones were sequenced by immunoSEQ multiplex PCR, and TCRdb holds only the in-frame ones, with some missing. The table lists approximately 46,000 clones, approximately 71% of them singletons, with roughly 3% in the top ten. The sample originates from a study of OX40 agonist ivuxolimab in advanced cancers. The wider study: Patients were given ivuxolimab, an antibody that agonizes OX40 (CD134).

The study, taken as a whole, reports: In the 0.1 to 3.0 mg/kg range, CD4+ and CD8+ blood T cells had expanded clonally by week 6.

This CDR3 contains 15 residues. Germline V CDR1 and CDR2: SGHTA, FQGNSA. V trimming: 5 bases; J trimming: 7 bases; junction bases outside the gene matches: 9. This specimen consisted of CD4+ or CD8+ T cells sorted from blood, obtained in a trial of the OX40 agonist ivuxolimab. V and J are TRBV7-2 and TRBJ1-5, with 9 bases aligning to TRBD1. The receptor was isolated from an adult with an advanced solid tumor such as melanoma, head and neck, liver or kidney cancer. This CDR3 is CASSPGTGRRQPQHF. The CDR3 coding sequence is TGTGCCAGCAGCCCGGGGACAGGGAGACGCCAGCCCCAGCATTTT.